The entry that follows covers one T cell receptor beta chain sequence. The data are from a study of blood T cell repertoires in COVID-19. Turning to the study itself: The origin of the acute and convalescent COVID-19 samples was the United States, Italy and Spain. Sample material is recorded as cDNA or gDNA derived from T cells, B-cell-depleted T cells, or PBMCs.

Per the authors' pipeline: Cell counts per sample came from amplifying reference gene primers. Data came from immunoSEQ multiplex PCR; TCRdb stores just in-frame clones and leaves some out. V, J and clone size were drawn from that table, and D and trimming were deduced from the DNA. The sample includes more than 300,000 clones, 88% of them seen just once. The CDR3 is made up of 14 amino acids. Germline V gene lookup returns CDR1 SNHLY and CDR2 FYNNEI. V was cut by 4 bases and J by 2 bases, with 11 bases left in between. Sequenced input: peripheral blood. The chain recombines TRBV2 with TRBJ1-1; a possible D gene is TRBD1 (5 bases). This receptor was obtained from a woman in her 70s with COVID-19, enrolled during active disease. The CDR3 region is CASSVGGANTEAFF. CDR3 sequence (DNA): TGTGCCAGCAGTGTAGGCGGGGCCAACACTGAAGCTTTCTTT. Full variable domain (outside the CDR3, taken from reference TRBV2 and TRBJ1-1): EPEVTQTPSHQVTQMGQEVILRCVPISNHLYFYWYRQILGQKVEFLVSFYNNEISEKSEIFDDQFSVERPDGSNFTLKIRSTKLEDSAMYFCASSVGGANTEAFFGQGTRLTVV.